This T cell receptor (beta chain) comes out of a study of shared clonotypes between healthy human individuals. Findings and caveats of the study: Clonotypes which were not shared had lower generation probabilities than clonotypes that all four donors shared. Represented diversity (both genetic and exposure-history) was limited by the small number of donors. In general, naive subsets displayed greater estimated richness than memory subsets did.

V was pared by 5 bases and J by 0 bases, with 7 bases of the junction left unmatched. The CDR3 sequence is 17 residues long. The V gene's germline CDR1 is SEHNR and CDR2 FQNEAQ (reference sequence). Each sorted subset replicate got 200 ng genomic DNA, 25,000 to 35,000 genomes. Using immunoSEQ multiplex PCR, the repertoire was profiled, and TCRdb retains in-frame clones only, with some absent. The sample includes some 980,000 clones, 60% to 85% of them seen just once. This clone was seen only once. As yet, its antigen is unknown. The sequencing input was memory CD4+ T cells sorted from blood. As to subset: CD45RA-negative fraction. This sequence was found in a man in his late teens or twenties in good health. V gene TRBV7-9 combines with J gene TRBJ2-6; TRBD1 matches at 7 bases. The CDR3 DNA reads TGTGCCAGCAGCGTCGGGACAGCGTTCTCTGGGGCCAACGTCCTGACTTTC. Protein: CASSVGTAFSGANVLTF.